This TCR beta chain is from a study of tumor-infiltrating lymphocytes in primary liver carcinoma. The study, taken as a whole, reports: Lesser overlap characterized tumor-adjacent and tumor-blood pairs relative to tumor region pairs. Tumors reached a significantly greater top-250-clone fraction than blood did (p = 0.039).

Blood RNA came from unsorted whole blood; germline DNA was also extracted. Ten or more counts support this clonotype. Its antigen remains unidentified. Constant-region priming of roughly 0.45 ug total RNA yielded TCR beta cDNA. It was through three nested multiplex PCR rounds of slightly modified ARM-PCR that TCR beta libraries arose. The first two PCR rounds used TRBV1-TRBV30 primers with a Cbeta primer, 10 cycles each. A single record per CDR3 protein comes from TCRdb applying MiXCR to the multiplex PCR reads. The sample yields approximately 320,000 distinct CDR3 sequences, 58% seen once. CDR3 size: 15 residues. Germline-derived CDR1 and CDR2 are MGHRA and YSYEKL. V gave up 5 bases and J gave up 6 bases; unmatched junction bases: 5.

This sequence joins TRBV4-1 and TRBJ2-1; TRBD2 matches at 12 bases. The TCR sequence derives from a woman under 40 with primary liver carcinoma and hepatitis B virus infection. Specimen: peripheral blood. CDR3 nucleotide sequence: TGCGCCAGCAGCACCTGGACTAGCGGGACCAATGAGCAGTTCTTC. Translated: CASSTWTSGTNEQFF.